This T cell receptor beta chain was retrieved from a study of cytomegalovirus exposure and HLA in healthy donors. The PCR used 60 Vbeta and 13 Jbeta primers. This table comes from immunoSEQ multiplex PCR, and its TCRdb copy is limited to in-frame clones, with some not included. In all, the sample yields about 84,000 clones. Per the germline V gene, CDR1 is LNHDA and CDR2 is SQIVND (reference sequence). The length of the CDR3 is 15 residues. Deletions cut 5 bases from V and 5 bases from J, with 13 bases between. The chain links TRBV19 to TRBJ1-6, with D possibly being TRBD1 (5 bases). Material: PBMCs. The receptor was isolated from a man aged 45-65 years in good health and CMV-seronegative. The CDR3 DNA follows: TGTGCCAGTAGTCCCATGTGGGGGGATAATTCACCCCTCCACTTT. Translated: CASSPMWGDNSPLHF.